This T cell receptor beta chain is from a study of blood T cell repertoires in COVID-19. The wider study: Whether acute or convalescent, the COVID-19 samples came from the United States, Italy and Spain. Sources were T cells, B-cell-depleted T cells, or PBMCs; the material itself was cDNA or gDNA.

In the authors' methods: Reference gene primer amplification gave estimated nucleated cell counts. The table came from immunoSEQ multiplex PCR; TCRdb's copy has only in-frame clones and leaves some out. V, J and clone size were drawn from that table, and D and trimming were deduced from the DNA. The repertoire consists of about 26,000 clones, with 85% to 90% occurring once and the leading ten covering 4.9%. Germline V gives CDR1 SGDLS, CDR2 YYNGEE. Trimming left V 4 bases short and J 7 bases short, with 14 bases between. The CDR3 is 14 residues long. The chain is built from TRBV9 and TRBJ1-4; a possible D gene is TRBD1 (6 bases). The receptor was isolated from a man aged 65 to 85 with active COVID-19. The specimen sequenced was peripheral blood. The CDR3 DNA follows: TGTGCCAGCAGCCTTAAGGGGGTTCCTGAAAAACTGTTTTTT. Translating gives CASSLKGVPEKLFF.